The 18 T cell receptor beta chains listed next were all sequenced from one sample in a study of Graves' ophthalmopathy and Graves' hyperthyroidism. The authors amplified TCR beta CDR3 regions from RNA transcripts. First-round RT-PCR relied on HTBI primers, and a second-round multiplex PCR came next. TCRdb re-called the multiplex PCR reads with MiXCR, one entry per CDR3 protein. The data hold more than 300,000 distinct CDR3 sequences, with about 18% observed a single time. Sequencing was carried out using peripheral blood. These receptors originate from an adult woman with stable Graves' hyperthyroidism.

This clonotype was counted many times. The chain carries TRBV27 and TRBJ2-5, with D possibly being TRBD1 or TRBD2 (5 bases each). The CDR3 covers 13 residues. V gave up 1 base and J gave up 5 bases, with 8 bases separating them. Germline-derived CDR1 and CDR2 are MNHEY and SMNVEV (reference sequence). The CDR3 nucleotides read TGTGCCAGCAGTTTATTGGGGGAGGAGACCCAGTACTTC. Its translation: CASSLLGEETQYF.

At least ten counts were recorded for this clonotype. This chain connects TRBV12-3 or TRBV12-4 to TRBJ1-5, with D unclear. Trimming removed 4 bases from V and 4 bases from J, with 8 bases in between. The CDR3 loop spans 13 amino acids. CDR3: CASSSVGNQPQHF. CDR3 in DNA: TGTGCCAGCAGTTCTGTAGGGAATCAGCCCCAGCATTTT.

This clonotype was picked up many times. J is TRBJ2-2 and V is TRBV11-2; D possibly corresponds to TRBD2 (6 bases). Germline CDR1 is SGHAT and CDR2 is FQNNGV. The V end lost 0 bases, the J end lost 1 base, and 12 bases lay between the germline ends. CDR3 length: 17 residues. CDR3 sequence (DNA): TGTGCCAGCAGCTTAGATGGTCTAGCGCAGAACACCGGGGAGCTGTTTTTT. Translating gives CASSLDGLAQNTGELFF.

This clonotype appeared many times. This likely comes from a read error, as the CDR3 has no conserved phenylalanine or tryptophan at its end. The rearrangement uses TRBV30 and TRBJ1-1; D ambiguous. Per the germline V gene, CDR1 is GTSNPN and CDR2 is SVGIG (reference sequence). V shed 2 bases and J shed 1 base, with 5 bases lying between them. The CDR3 loop spans 12 amino acids. The CDR3 nucleotides read TGTGCCTGGAGTTGGGGGAACACTGAAGCTTTCCTT. Translation gives CAWSWGNTEAFL.

The sample holds a few counts of this clonotype. This may stem from a read error, because a much larger clone lies one nucleotide away. The chain recombines TRBV2 with TRBJ1-1; 7 positions agree with TRBD1. The CDR3 runs to 13 residues. Germline values: CDR1 SNHLY, CDR2 FYNNEI. CDR3: CASPETGFTEACF. CDR3 nucleotides: TGTGCCAGTCCCGAGACAGGGTTCACTGAAGCTTGCTTT.

Comments on this clonotype: The junction differs from germline at one of its ends, possibly a read error. This CDR3 is CASSLAHLVTYDQYF. CDR3 coding DNA: TGTGCCAGCAGCTTAGCGCATCTAGTTACCTACGATCAGTACTTC. The chain couples TRBV7-8 to TRBJ2-7; D unresolved. The CDR3 is 15 amino acids. In germline, CDR1 is SGHVS, CDR2 FQNEAQ.

The CDR3 is CATSGTGSRQPQHF. The CDR3 DNA is TGTGCCACCTCCGGGACAGGGTCGCGCCAGCCCCAGCATTTT. The chain employs TRBV15 and TRBJ1-5; 9 bases line up with TRBD1. Germline V CDR1 and CDR2: LNHNV, YYDKDF (reference sequence). The CDR3 spans 14 residues. The V segment lost 8 bases and the J segment 7 bases; nucleotides outside the gene matches: 9.

As for this clonotype: The conserved phenylalanine or tryptophan normally closing the CDR3 is absent here, so this likely arose from a read error. The chain carries TRBV9 and TRBJ1-1; 8 positions match TRBD1. V shed 4 bases, J shed 0 bases, and the junction held 5 bases outside the gene matches. The CDR3 covers 15 residues. Germline V gene sequence: CDR1 SGDLS, CDR2 YYNGEE. In DNA, the CDR3 is TGTGCCAGCAGCCCACCCAGGGGGCTGAACACTGAAGCTTTCGTT. It encodes CASSPPRGLNTEAFV.

A note on this clonotype: One end of the junction does not line up with germline, which may come from a read error. The chain is built from TRBV10-3 and TRBJ2-7; D is possibly TRBD1 (5 bases). The CDR3 has 14 amino acids. The germline V gene has CDR1 ENHRY and CDR2 SYGVKD. CDR3 in DNA: TGTGCCAGCAGACAGCTACTAAACTCCTACGATCAGTACTTC. It specifies CASRQLLNSYDQYF.

This clonotype was observed many times. The V call is TRBV12-3 or TRBV12-4, the J call TRBJ1-1; D is ambiguous. This CDR3 region has 13 residues. The V and J ends lost 2 bases and 5 bases respectively, with 9 bases between them. CDR3 bases: TGTGCCAGCAGTTTATCTGGGAAGACTGAAGCTTTCTTT. Its protein is CASSLSGKTEAFF.

This clonotype appeared many times. The CDR3 coding sequence is TGCAGCGTTACCCCTACAGGATACCACGAAGAGACCCAGTACTTC. Amino acids: CSVTPTGYHEETQYF. This sequence joins TRBV29-1 and TRBJ2-5; D perhaps matches TRBD1 (5 bases). This CDR3 has 15 amino acids. V was clipped by 5 bases and J by 3 bases, with 19 bases between them. From germline, CDR1 is SQVTM and CDR2 ANQGSEA. Full variable domain (remainder filled in from reference TRBV29-1 and TRBJ2-5): SAVISQKPSRDICQRGTSLTIQCQVDSQVTMMFWYRQQPGQSLTLIATANQGSEATYESGFVIDKFPISRPNLTFSTLTVSNMSPEDSSIYLCSVTPTGYHEETQYFGPGTRLLVL.

The rearrangement links TRBV11-2 to TRBJ1-1; 9 nucleotides agree with TRBD1. The junction had 5 bases not matched to a gene; V was cut back by 6 bases and J by 0 bases. This CDR3 spans 15 amino acids. CDR1 and CDR2 from the germline V gene are SGHAT and FQNNGV. CDR3 sequence: CASRWDREMNTEAFF. The CDR3 bases are TGTGCCAGCAGATGGGACAGGGAAATGAACACTGAAGCTTTCTTT. Complete variable domain (other parts from reference TRBV11-2 and TRBJ1-1): EAGVAQSPRYKIIEKRQSVAFWCNPISGHATLYWYQQILGQGPKLLIQFQNNGVVDDSQLPKDRFSAERLKGVDSTLKIQPAKLEDSAVYLCASRWDREMNTEAFFGQGTRLTVV.

This clonotype was recorded many times. The chain links TRBV4-2 to TRBJ2-2; 12 bases align to TRBD2. This CDR3 spans 20 amino acids. Losses at the gene ends were 4 bases for V and 6 bases for J; bases not matched to a gene: 18. Germline CDR1 LGHNA, CDR2 YNFKEQ. CDR3 in DNA: TGTGCCAGCAGCCCGTGGAGACTAGCGGGAGTGTCTAGGGGGGCCGGGGAGCTGTTTTTT. Its translation: CASSPWRLAGVSRGAGELFF.

This clonotype came up many times. One end of the junction is discordant with germline, which a read error may explain. The rearrangement joins TRBV29-1 to TRBJ2-5, with D possibly being TRBD2 (5 bases). Germline CDR1 reads SQVTM; CDR2 reads ANQGSEA. The CDR3 runs 14 residues. The CDR3 here is CSVVGVEHQETRYF. The CDR3 DNA reads TGCAGCGTTGTCGGGGTAGAGCACCAAGAGACCCGGTACTTC.

This clonotype was picked up a small number of times. This chain joins TRBV27 and TRBJ2-5; TRBD1 might be the D (6 bases). CDR3 length: 14 residues. CDR1 MNHEY and CDR2 SMNVEV come from the germline V gene (reference sequence). Trimming shortened V by 4 bases and J by 7 bases, and 16 bases separated the two germline ends. The chain's CDR3 is CASSSTGPMVTQYF. The DNA for the CDR3 is TGTGCCAGCAGTTCTACAGGGCCAATGGTGACCCAGTACTTC.

The table lists this clonotype with many counts. This sequence joins TRBV5-4 and TRBJ2-2; TRBD1 aligns across 7 bases. V lost 0 bases and J lost 8; bases outside the gene matches: 4. Looked up from germline, CDR1 is SGHNT and CDR2 is YYREEE (reference sequence). The CDR3 is 14 amino acids. CDR3 sequence (DNA): TGTGCCAGCAGCTTGGACAGGGGCGGAGGGGAGCTGTTTTTT. This translates into CASSLDRGGGELFF.

This clonotype has a count of ten or more. The genes are TRBV7-3 and TRBJ2-7; 9 bases align to TRBD2. Trimming cost V 5 bases and J 6 bases; bases outside gene matches: 17. The CDR3 contains 17 residues. Per the germline V gene, CDR1 is SGHTA and CDR2 is FQGTGA. The CDR3 spells CASSLQPAGRGGGEQYF. CDR3 nucleotides: TGTGCCAGCAGCCTACAACCAGCGGGCCGCGGGGGGGGCGAGCAGTACTTC.

This clonotype appeared a single time. The chain uses TRBV6-5 and TRBJ2-5, with TRBD1 identical over 7 bases. Per germline, CDR1 MNHEY and CDR2 SVGAGI. V trimming: 2 bases; J trimming: 2 bases; junction bases outside the gene matches: 2. The CDR3 runs to 14 residues. CDR3 nucleotide sequence: TGTGCCAGCAGTTACCAGGGACAGCAAGAGACCCAGTACTTC. It translates to CASSYQGQQETQYF.